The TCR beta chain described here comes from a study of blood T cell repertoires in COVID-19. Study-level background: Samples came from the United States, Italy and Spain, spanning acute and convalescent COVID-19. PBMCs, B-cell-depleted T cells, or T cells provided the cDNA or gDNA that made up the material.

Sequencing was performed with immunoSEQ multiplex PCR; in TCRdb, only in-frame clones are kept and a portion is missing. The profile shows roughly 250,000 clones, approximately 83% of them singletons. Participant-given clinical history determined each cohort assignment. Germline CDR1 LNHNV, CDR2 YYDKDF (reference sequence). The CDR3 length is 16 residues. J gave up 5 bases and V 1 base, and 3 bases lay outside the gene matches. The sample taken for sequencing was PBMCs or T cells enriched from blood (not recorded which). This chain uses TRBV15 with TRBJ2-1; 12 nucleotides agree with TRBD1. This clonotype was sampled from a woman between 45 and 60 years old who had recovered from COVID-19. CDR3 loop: CATSRVGQGAHNEQFF. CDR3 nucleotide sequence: TGTGCCACCAGCAGAGTGGGACAGGGGGCGCACAATGAGCAGTTCTTC.